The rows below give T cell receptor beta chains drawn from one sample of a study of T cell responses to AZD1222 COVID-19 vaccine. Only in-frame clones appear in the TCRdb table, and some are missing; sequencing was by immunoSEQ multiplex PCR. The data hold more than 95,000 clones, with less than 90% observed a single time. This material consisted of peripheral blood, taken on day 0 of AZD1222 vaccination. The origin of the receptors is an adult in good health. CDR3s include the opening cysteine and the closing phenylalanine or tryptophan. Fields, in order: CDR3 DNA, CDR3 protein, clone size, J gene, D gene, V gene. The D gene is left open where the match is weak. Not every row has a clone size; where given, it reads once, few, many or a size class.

TGTGCCAGCAAGAGTTCCGGAACGGGAACCTACGAGCAGTACTTC | CASKSSGTGTYEQYF | . | TRBJ2-7 | . | TRBV28
TGTGCCAGCAGCCAAGATTTCCAGGGGTACTATGGCTACACCTTC | CASSQDFQGYYGYTF | few | TRBJ1-2 | . | TRBV14
TGCGCCAGCAGCGCGGACAGGGGAGGTACTGAAGCTTTCTTT | CASSADRGGTEAFF | . | TRBJ1-1 | TRBD1 | TRBV5-1
TGTGCCAGCAGCTTGGGGGAGGGTGAGCAGTTCTTC | CASSLGEGEQFF | few | TRBJ2-1 | TRBD2 | TRBV11-3
TGTGCCAGCAGTGAAGAGACAGGGATCTTC | CASSEETGIF | . | TRBJ1-2 | TRBD1 | TRBV6-1
TGTGCCAGCTCACCCTCGGGGGAGGTCGGCACTGAAGCTTTCTTT | CASSPSGEVGTEAFF | . | TRBJ1-1 | . | TRBV18
TGCAGCGTTGTTAAGGGACAGGGCGATGGCTACACCTTC | CSVVKGQGDGYTF | . | TRBJ1-2 | TRBD1 | TRBV29-1
TGTGCCAGCAGCTTGTTCCGCAGAATAAACACTGAAGCTTTCTTT | CASSLFRRINTEAFF | . | TRBJ1-1 | . | TRBV5-8
TGTGCCACCAGTGATTCAGGGGAAACTGAAGCTTTCTTT | CATSDSGETEAFF | . | TRBJ1-1 | . | TRBV24-1
TGTGCCAGCAGTTTTGGTAGCCCCGTAGTGAGGGGCCCCGGGGAGCTGTTTTTT | CASSFGSPVVRGPGELFF | . | TRBJ2-2 | . | TRBV28
TGTGCCAGTAGTTGGAAGGGGCTGGGAACCGGGGAGCTGTTTTTT | CASSWKGLGTGELFF | once | TRBJ2-2 | . | TRBV19
TGTGCCAGCAGCCAGGACATGGCGGAAAAACTGTTTTTT | CASSQDMAEKLFF | . | TRBJ1-4 | . | TRBV5-4
TGTGCCAGCAGTTTATCCACAAGGAGTGGGTCACCCCTCCACTTT | CASSLSTRSGSPLHF | . | TRBJ1-6 | . | TRBV27
TGTGCCAGCCTTTATACGGGGTCCGGCTACACCTTC | CASLYTGSGYTF | . | TRBJ1-2 | . | TRBV2
TGTGCCAGCAATCAACCCAGCCCGGGCGGCTATGGCTACACCTTC | CASNQPSPGGYGYTF | . | TRBJ1-2 | . | TRBV7-2
TGTGCCATCAGGGGACAGGGGAATCAGCCCCAGCATTTT | CAIRGQGNQPQHF | . | TRBJ1-5 | TRBD1 | TRBV10-3
TGTGCCAGCAGTGAGGCGGACCTTATAAGCTACACCTTC | CASSEADLISYTF | few | TRBJ1-2 | . | TRBV6-1
TGCGCCAGCAGGCCCCTTAGCGACACCGGGGAGCTGTTTTTT | CASRPLSDTGELFF | . | TRBJ2-2 | . | TRBV5-1
TGTGCCAGCAGTTCTGAACGAAACACCATATATTTT | CASSSERNTIYF | . | TRBJ1-3 | . | TRBV6-6
TGTGCCAGCAGCTTAGCTCTAGCGGGAGGGCATCACGAGCAGTACTTC | CASSLALAGGHHEQYF | . | TRBJ2-7 | TRBD2 | TRBV7-3
TGTGCCAGCAGTCCTACTAGCGGGGGGGCGGATACGCAGTATTTT | CASSPTSGGADTQYF | . | TRBJ2-3 | TRBD2 | TRBV2
TGTGCCTGGAGCCCGACACCCAGCTCCTACAATGAGCAGTTCTTC | CAWSPTPSSYNEQFF | once | TRBJ2-1 | . | TRBV30
TGTGCCAGCAGCCGAGGGACTTCTTCTAGCACAGATACGCAGTATTTT | CASSRGTSSSTDTQYF | . | TRBJ2-3 | . | TRBV7-3
TGTGCCATCAGTGAGATCGGGACTAGCAATGAGCAGTTCTTC | CAISEIGTSNEQFF | . | TRBJ2-1 | TRBD2 | TRBV10-3
TGCAGCGTTTGGAATCCGAATCAGCCCCAGCATTTT | CSVWNPNQPQHF | . | TRBJ1-5 | . | TRBV29-1
TGTGCCAGCAGCCCCCTTGGGGGCAACTATGGCTACACCTTC | CASSPLGGNYGYTF | . | TRBJ1-2 | . | TRBV7-2
TGTGCCAGCAGCGTAGTAGGTGGGAACACCATATATTTT | CASSVVGGNTIYF | . | TRBJ1-3 | . | TRBV9
TGTGCCAGCACCTCCAAGACAGGGAAGAAAGAGTGTGAAAAACTGTTTTTT | CASTSKTGKKECEKLFF | . | TRBJ1-4 | TRBD1 | TRBV27
TGTGCCAGCAGAAAAGGCAACACTGAAGCTTTCTTT | CASRKGNTEAFF | . | TRBJ1-1 | . | TRBV28
TGCAGCGTTGGGGCCAGAGATCAGCCCCAGCATTTT | CSVGARDQPQHF | few | TRBJ1-5 | . | TRBV29-1
TGTGCCAGCAGCAAGGGACAGGGCTACGAGCAGTACTTC | CASSKGQGYEQYF | . | TRBJ2-7 | TRBD1 | TRBV3-1/TRBV3-2
TGTGCCAGCAGCTCGACCAGCCAAGAGACCCAGTACTTC | CASSSTSQETQYF | . | TRBJ2-5 | . | TRBV7-9
TGTGCCAGCAGGGACAGACTCAATCAGCCCCAGCATTTT | CASRDRLNQPQHF | . | TRBJ1-5 | . | TRBV6-6
TGTGCCACCAGTGATAGCGACGGGCCGAGGTGGAATGAGCAGTTCTTC | CATSDSDGPRWNEQFF | . | TRBJ2-1 | . | TRBV24-1
TGTGCCAGCAGGAGGGAGTATGGCTACACCTTC | CASRREYGYTF | . | TRBJ1-2 | . | TRBV6-5
TGCGCCAGCAGCTTGAAGGGATCCTACGAGCAGTACTTC | CASSLKGSYEQYF | . | TRBJ2-7 | . | TRBV5-1
TGTGCCAGCAGCTTAGGTAGCTCCTATAATTCACCCCTCCACTTT | CASSLGSSYNSPLHF | . | TRBJ1-6 | . | TRBV7-8
TGTGCCAGCAGTGAAGAGGTAATTCGGGGCGAGCAGTACTTC | CASSEEVIRGEQYF | . | TRBJ2-7 | . | TRBV2
TGTGCCAGCAGCCTCCGGGACAGTAATTCACCCCTCCACTTT | CASSLRDSNSPLHF | . | TRBJ1-6 | TRBD1 | TRBV3-1/TRBV3-2
TGTGCCAGCAGTCCGGCGGGACAGGGGCTCCACGAGCAGTACTTC | CASSPAGQGLHEQYF | . | TRBJ2-7 | TRBD1 | TRBV7-9
TGTGCCAGCAGCGTATGGGACACAACCACCGGGGAGCTGTTTTTT | CASSVWDTTTGELFF | . | TRBJ2-2 | . | TRBV9